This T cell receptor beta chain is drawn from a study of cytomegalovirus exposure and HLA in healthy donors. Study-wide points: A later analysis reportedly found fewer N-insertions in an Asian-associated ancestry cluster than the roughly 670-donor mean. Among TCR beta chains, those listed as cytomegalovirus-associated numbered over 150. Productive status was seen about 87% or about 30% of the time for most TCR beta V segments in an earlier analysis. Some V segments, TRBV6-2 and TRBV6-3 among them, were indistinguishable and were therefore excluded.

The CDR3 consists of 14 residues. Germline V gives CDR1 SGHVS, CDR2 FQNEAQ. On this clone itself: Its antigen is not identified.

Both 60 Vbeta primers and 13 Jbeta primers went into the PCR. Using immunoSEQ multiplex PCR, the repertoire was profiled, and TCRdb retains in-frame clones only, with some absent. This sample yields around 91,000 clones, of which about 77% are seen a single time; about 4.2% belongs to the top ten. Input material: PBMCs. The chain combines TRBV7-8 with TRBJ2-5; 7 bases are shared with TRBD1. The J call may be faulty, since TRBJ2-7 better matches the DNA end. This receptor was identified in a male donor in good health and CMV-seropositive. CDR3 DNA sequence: TGTGCCAGCAGCTTAGCCCAGGGACAGAACGAGCAGTACTTC. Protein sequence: CASSLAQGQNEQYF.